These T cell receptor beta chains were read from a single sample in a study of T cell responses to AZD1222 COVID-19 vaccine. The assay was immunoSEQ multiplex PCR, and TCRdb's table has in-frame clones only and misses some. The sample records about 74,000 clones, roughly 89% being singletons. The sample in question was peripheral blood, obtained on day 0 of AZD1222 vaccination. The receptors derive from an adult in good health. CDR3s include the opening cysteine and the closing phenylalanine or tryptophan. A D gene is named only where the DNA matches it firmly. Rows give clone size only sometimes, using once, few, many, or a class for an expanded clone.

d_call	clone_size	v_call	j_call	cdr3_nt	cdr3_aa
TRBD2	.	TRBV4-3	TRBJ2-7	TGCGCCAGCAGCCAAGCGGGCGGGAGGGCTTCCGAGCAGTACTTC	CASSQAGGRASEQYF
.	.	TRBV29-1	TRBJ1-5	TGCAGCGTTGAATCCAGGGCTGGACAGCCCCAGCATTTT	CSVESRAGQPQHF
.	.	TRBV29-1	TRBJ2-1	TGCAGCGTTGGGCGGGGTAGGGACTCCTACAATGAGCAGTTCTTC	CSVGRGRDSYNEQFF
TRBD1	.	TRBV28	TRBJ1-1	TGTGCCAGCAGTCTCCAGGGGGCTGGGAAGCCTGAAGCTTTCTTT	CASSLQGAGKPEAFF
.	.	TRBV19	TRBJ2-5	TGTGCCAGTAAGGTCCCGGGGGAGCAAGAGACCCAGTACTTC	CASKVPGEQETQYF
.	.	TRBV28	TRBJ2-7	TGTGCCAGCAATAGTTGGCGCAGCTCCTACGAGCAGTACTTC	CASNSWRSSYEQYF
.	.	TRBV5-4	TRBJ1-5	TGTGCCAGCAGCTTGGAGCCTGGGGGCGCTGGGCAGCCCCAGCATTTT	CASSLEPGGAGQPQHF
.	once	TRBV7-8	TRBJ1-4	TGTGCCAGCAGCCCTGTATCCGGCCCCAGAGGAGAAAAACTGTTTTTT	CASSPVSGPRGEKLFF
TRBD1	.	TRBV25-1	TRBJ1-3	TGTGCCAGCAGTGAAACAGGGGGCAAAGTTGGGTCTGGAAACACCATATATTTT	CASSETGGKVGSGNTIYF
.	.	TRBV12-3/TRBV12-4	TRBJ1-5	TGTGCCAGCAGTCCGGACGATCAGCCCCAGCATTTT	CASSPDDQPQHF
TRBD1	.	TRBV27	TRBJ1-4	TGTGCCAGCCGTGAGGACAGGAATGAAAAACTGTTTTTT	CASREDRNEKLFF
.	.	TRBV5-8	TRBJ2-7	TGTGCCAGCAGCTTGGGAGCGGGTATCTCCTACGAGCAGTACTTC	CASSLGAGISYEQYF
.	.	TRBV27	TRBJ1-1	TGTGCCAGCAGTTTATCTTCCAGGGTCACTGAAGCTTTCTTT	CASSLSSRVTEAFF
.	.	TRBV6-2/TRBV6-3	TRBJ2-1	TGTGCCAGCAGTTACGACAGCTACAATGAGCAGTTCTTC	CASSYDSYNEQFF
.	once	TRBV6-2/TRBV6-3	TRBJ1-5	TGTGCCAGCAGTTACGGCTTTGGACAGCCCCAGCATTTT	CASSYGFGQPQHF
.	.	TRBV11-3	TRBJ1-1	TGTGCCAGCAGCTTAGGGGCAGGGAACACTGAAGCTTTCTTT	CASSLGAGNTEAFF
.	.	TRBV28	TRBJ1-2	TGTGCCAGCACCTCGAGTTATGGCTACACCTTC	CASTSSYGYTF
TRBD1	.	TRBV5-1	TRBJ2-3	TGCGCCAGCAGCTCGGGACAGACTAGCACAGATACGCAGTATTTT	CASSSGQTSTDTQYF